These 25 T cell receptor beta chains were all obtained from the same sample, sequenced in a study of CD8+ T cells in alopecia areata (dated by TCRdb to between 2018 and 2020). What the time point label conveys for this sample: about 25 weeks on oral tofacitinib. The meaning of the sample's treatment or condition label: oral pan-JAK inhibitor, 5-10 mg twice daily. Libraries came from the immunoSEQ multiplex PCR assay. For TCR sequencing, RNA was extracted from every sample and reverse transcribed into cDNA to serve as template. Imported from immuneACCESS, the table was reduced by TCRdb to in-frame sequences with V and J called. These copies leave out some clones; in studies compared against another copy, an unresolved V gene accounts for under half, and the cause of the remainder is not known. The sample has 180,000 or so clones on record, roughly 60% of them singletons. Together, the top ten hold 4.5% to 6% of the sample.

Sequenced material: CD4+ T cells sorted from blood, taken at week 24, from a patient treated with tofacitinib. The receptors shown here come from a human donor with alopecia areata.

This clone was observed a few times. The chain carries TRBV4-1 and TRBJ2-2, with TRBD1 matching 7 bases. The germline V gene encodes CDR1 MGHRA and CDR2 YSYEKL. The CDR3 sequence is 16 residues long. The V gene end was trimmed by 6 bases and the J gene end by 2 bases; junction bases not matched to a gene: 9. As DNA, the CDR3 is TGCGCCAGCAGGGATTTCCGGGACAGCAACACCGGGGAGCTGTTTTTT. This encodes CASRDFRDSNTGELFF.

This clone has more than one count but fewer than ten. The chain carries TRBV11-2 and TRBJ1-2; D remains unclear. V lost 4 bases and J 3 bases, leaving 9 bases between the germline ends. This CDR3 is 13 amino acids long. The germline V gene has CDR1 SGHAT and CDR2 FQNNGV. In DNA, the CDR3 is TGTGCCAGCAGCTCCGGGGTGGACTATGGCTACACCTTC. Translating it yields CASSSGVDYGYTF. Using reference TRBV11-2 and TRBJ1-2 for the parts outside the CDR3, the full variable domain is EAGVAQSPRYKIIEKRQSVAFWCNPISGHATLYWYQQILGQGPKLLIQFQNNGVVDDSQLPKDRFSAERLKGVDSTLKIQPAKLEDSAVYLCASSSGVDYGYTFGSGTRLTVV.

For this clone: One end of the junction fails to match germline, which may point to a read error. This chain joins TRBV7-2 and TRBJ2-7; possible D gene TRBD1, 6 bases. Per the germline V gene, CDR1 is SGHTA and CDR2 is FQGNSA. The length of the CDR3 is 14 residues. DNA for the CDR3: TGTGCCAGCATGCGGACAGTGGCGTCCTCCGAGCAGTACTTC. As protein: CASMRTVASSEQYF.

The rearrangement links TRBV5-1 to TRBJ2-7; 9 nucleotides agree with TRBD2. The CDR3 runs 15 residues. Per germline, CDR1 SGHRS and CDR2 YFSETQ. V lost 4 bases to trimming and J lost 5 bases; unmatched junction nucleotides: 10. In nucleotides, the CDR3 is TGCGCCAGCAGCACGGAGGGCGGGAGGGCCAACGAGCAGTACTTC. It is translated as CASSTEGGRANEQYF.

This chain uses TRBV5-1 with TRBJ2-5; 11 bases map to TRBD1. V gave up 4 bases and J gave up 4 bases; unmatched junction bases: 6. The CDR3 is 15 amino acids. CDR1 is SGHRS, CDR2 YFSETQ, per germline. The CDR3 nucleotides are TGCGCCAGCAGCCCAAAGGGACAGGGGGGAGAGACCCAGTACTTC. Translation gives CASSPKGQGGETQYF.

The chain couples TRBV18 to TRBJ2-7; D assignment may be TRBD1 or TRBD2 (5 bases each). Trimming removed 6 bases from V and 7 bases from J, with 19 bases in between. Looked up from germline, CDR1 is KGHSH and CDR2 is LQKENI. CDR3 size: 14 residues. The CDR3 sequence: CASSRGARTREQYF. The CDR3 DNA reads as TGTGCCAGCTCCCGAGGGGCCCGGACTCGGGAGCAGTACTTC. The full variable domain, its missing parts supplied by reference TRBV18 and TRBJ2-7, is NAGVMQNPRHLVRRRGQEARLRCSPMKGHSHVYWYRQLPEEGLKFMVYLQKENIIDESGMPKERFSAEFPKEGPSILRIQQVVRGDSAAYFCASSRGARTREQYFGPGTRLTVT.

V is TRBV4-1 and J is TRBJ2-7, with TRBD1 matching 9 bases. CDR1 and CDR2 from the germline V gene are MGHRA and YSYEKL. V dropped 0 bases and J dropped 1; count of bases not matched to a gene: 7. This CDR3 is 17 amino acids long. The CDR3 loop reads CASSQDSGTGFSYEQYF. In nucleotides, the CDR3 is TGCGCCAGCAGCCAAGATTCGGGGACAGGGTTTTCCTACGAGCAGTACTTC.

With respect to this clone: Germline is not matched at one junction end, which may reflect a read error. The V and J genes are TRBV4-3 and TRBJ1-1; D not certain. This CDR3 has 18 amino acids. The germline CDR1 and CDR2 sequences are LGHNA and YSLEER. CDR3 protein: CASSQVDGPKRVKTEAFF. In DNA, the CDR3 is TGCGCCAGCAGCCAAGTCGACGGCCCAAAGCGGGTGAAAACTGAAGCTTTCTTT.

The chain employs TRBV9 and TRBJ2-4; possibly TRBD2 for D (5 bases). Germline V gene sequence: CDR1 SGDLS, CDR2 YYNGEE. V lost 0 bases and J lost 8, with 12 bases in between. CDR3 length: 14 residues. The CDR3 sequence: CASSVVGGGDIQYF. CDR3 DNA sequence: TGTGCCAGCAGCGTAGTAGGAGGTGGAGACATTCAGTACTTC.

The chain recombines TRBV7-2 with TRBJ2-3, with D unclear. Germline assignment: CDR1 SGHTA and CDR2 FQGNSA. There are 13 residues in the CDR3. Trimming took off 5 bases at V and 4 bases at J, with 10 bases between the two ends. The CDR3 spells CASSPMSADTQYF. CDR3 nucleotides: TGTGCCAGCAGCCCGATGTCCGCAGATACGCAGTATTTT.

Of note for this clone: This sample also contains other DNA sequences that code for the same CDR3. The chain employs TRBV7-2 and TRBJ1-2; D unclear. The ends were cut back, 1 base at V and 4 bases at J, with 4 bases in the middle. Germline assignment: CDR1 SGHTA and CDR2 FQGNSA. This CDR3 has 12 residues. The CDR3 loop reads CASSLGVYGYTF. The DNA for the CDR3 is TGTGCCAGCAGCTTAGGTGTCTATGGCTACACCTTC. Filled out from reference TRBV7-2 and TRBJ1-2, the complete variable domain reads GAGVSQSPSNKVTEKGKDVELRCDPISGHTALYWYRQSLGQGLEFLIYFQGNSAPDKSGLPSDRFSAERTGGSVSTLTIQRTQQEDSAVYLCASSLGVYGYTFGSGTRLTVV.

CDR3 amino acids: CASSATGGYNSPLHF. The CDR3 nucleotides read TGTGCCAGCAGCGCGACAGGGGGCTATAATTCACCCCTCCACTTT. V gene TRBV9 combines with J gene TRBJ1-6; TRBD1 matches at 9 bases. V lost 3 bases and J lost 3; bases outside the gene matches: 1. CDR3 length: 15 residues. In germline, CDR1 is SGDLS, CDR2 YYNGEE. The full variable domain, its missing parts supplied by reference TRBV9 and TRBJ1-6, is DSGVTQTPKHLITATGQRVTLRCSPRSGDLSVYWYQQSLDQGLQFLIQYYNGEERAKGNILERFSAQQFPDLHSELNLSSLELGDSALYFCASSATGGYNSPLHFGNGTRLTVT.

The chain employs TRBV14 and TRBJ2-1; 9 bases match TRBD2. Germline V gene data show CDR1 as SGHDN and CDR2 as FVKESK. The CDR3 sequence is 16 residues long. Trimming cost V 2 bases and J 9 bases; bases outside gene matches: 11. The CDR3 nucleotides read TGTGCCAGCAGCCAACGGTCTAGCGGGATTTCGGGTGAGCAGTTCTTC. Amino acids: CASSQRSSGISGEQFF.

A few counts support this clone. The chain employs TRBV7-2 and TRBJ2-2; D not certain. V was shortened by 7 bases and J by 0 bases, with 12 bases between the two germline ends. Germline V lookup: CDR1 SGHTA, CDR2 FQGNSA. The CDR3 contains 15 residues. This CDR3 is CASTRGSSNTGELFF. CDR3 DNA: TGTGCCAGCACCCGTGGAAGTTCGAACACCGGGGAGCTGTTTTTT. Variable domain in full (rest from reference TRBV7-2 and TRBJ2-2): GAGVSQSPSNKVTEKGKDVELRCDPISGHTALYWYRQSLGQGLEFLIYFQGNSAPDKSGLPSDRFSAERTGGSVSTLTIQRTQQEDSAVYLCASTRGSSNTGELFFGEGSRLTVL.

The rearrangement uses TRBV5-6 and TRBJ2-5, with TRBD1 as a possible D gene (6 bases). Germline-derived CDR1 and CDR2 are SGHDT and YYEEEE. The length of the CDR3 is 11 residues. Trimming shortened V by 6 bases and J by 4 bases, and 7 bases separated the two germline ends. The CDR3 nucleotides are TGTGCCAGCAAACAGGGAGAGACCCAGTACTTC. Amino acid sequence: CASKQGETQYF. Looking up the rest from reference TRBV5-6 and TRBJ2-5 gives the full variable domain: DAGVTQSPTHLIKTRGQQVTLRCSPKSGHDTVSWYQQALGQGPQFIFQYYEEEERQRGNFPDRFSGHQFPNYSSELNVNALLLGDSALYLCASKQGETQYFGPGTRLLVL.

The rearrangement links TRBV27 to TRBJ2-7; 8 bases are shared with TRBD1. The CDR3 extends over 15 amino acids. Germline V gene lookup returns CDR1 MNHEY and CDR2 SMNVEV (reference sequence). V was clipped by 7 bases and J by 1 base; unmatched bases: 9. The CDR3 coding sequence is TGTGCCAGCACCTCTTCGGACAGGGCATCCTACGAGCAGTACTTC. Protein product: CASTSSDRASYEQYF.

The V gene is TRBV2, the J gene TRBJ1-2, with a weak D call TRBD1 (5 bases). Trimming shortened V by 6 bases and J by 3 bases, and 11 bases separated the two germline ends. The CDR3 loop spans 13 amino acids. Germline values: CDR1 SNHLY, CDR2 FYNNEI. This chain's CDR3 is CASRYGTDYGYTF. The CDR3 DNA reads as TGTGCCAGCAGATACGGGACGGACTATGGCTACACCTTC.

The chain carries TRBV5-1 and TRBJ2-7; TRBD1 matches at 9 bases. CDR1 and CDR2 from the germline V gene are SGHRS and YFSETQ. Losses at the gene ends were 0 bases for V and 0 bases for J; bases not matched to a gene: 10. This CDR3 has 18 amino acids. The CDR3 loop reads CASSLARTGAHSSYEQYF. In nucleotides, the CDR3 is TGCGCCAGCAGCTTGGCCCGGACAGGGGCGCACAGCTCCTACGAGCAGTACTTC. The full variable domain, completed using reference TRBV5-1 and TRBJ2-7, is KAGVTQTPRYLIKTRGQQVTLSCSPISGHRSVSWYQQTPGQGLQFLFEYFSETQRNKGNFPGRFSGRQFSNSRSEMNVSTLELGDSALYLCASSLARTGAHSSYEQYFGPGTRLTVT.

This rearrangement joins TRBV7-2 to TRBJ2-1; either TRBD1 or TRBD2 may supply D (7 bases each). The germline CDR1 and CDR2 sequences are SGHTA and FQGNSA. V was shortened by 2 bases and J by 8 bases, with 19 bases between the two germline ends. This CDR3 has 16 amino acids. The CDR3, as DNA: TGTGCCAGCAGCTTACTGGGGGGGACAGATCTTTATGAGCAGTTCTTC. Its translation: CASSLLGGTDLYEQFF.

The sample holds a few counts of this clone. The rearrangement uses TRBV30 and TRBJ1-2, with D unclear. V lost 4 bases and J 5 bases, leaving 11 bases between the germline ends. Germline assignment: CDR1 GTSNPN and CDR2 SVGIG (reference sequence). This CDR3 has 12 amino acids. The CDR3: CAWTRGTYGYTF. CDR3 nucleotides: TGTGCCTGGACGCGGGGTACTTATGGCTACACCTTC.

The rearrangement links TRBV9 to TRBJ2-1, with 9 bases lining up with TRBD2. Germline V gene data show CDR1 as SGDLS and CDR2 as YYNGEE. The CDR3 runs to 15 residues. V shed 6 bases, J shed 8 bases, and the junction held 12 bases outside the gene matches. CDR3 region: CASNPASGISHEQFF. The CDR3 DNA follows: TGTGCCAGCAATCCGGCTAGCGGGATCTCCCATGAGCAGTTCTTC.

The chain recombines TRBV14 with TRBJ1-4; D is perhaps TRBD1 (5 bases). The V end was cut by 2 bases, the J end by 5 bases, with 12 bases between. The CDR3 spans 15 residues. Germline-derived CDR1 and CDR2 are SGHDN and FVKESK. This CDR3 reads CASSQLQRQNEKLFF. CDR3 bases: TGTGCCAGCAGCCAACTCCAGAGACAGAATGAAAAACTGTTTTTT. Variable domain in full (rest from reference TRBV14 and TRBJ1-4): EAGVTQFPSHSVIEKGQTVTLRCDPISGHDNLYWYRRVMGKEIKFLLHFVKESKQDESGMPNNRFLAERTGGTYSTLKVQPAELEDSGVYFCASSQLQRQNEKLFFGSGTQLSVL.

The chain is built from TRBV10-2 and TRBJ1-2, with a possible D match to TRBD1 (5 bases). From germline, CDR1 is WSHSY and CDR2 SAAADI. The CDR3 runs 13 residues. The V end was cut by 7 bases, the J end by 3 bases, with 12 bases between. The CDR3 spells CASTRQGDYGYTF. CDR3 sequence (DNA): TGCGCCAGCACCCGCCAGGGTGACTATGGCTACACCTTC.

The chain couples TRBV7-2 to TRBJ1-1; 7 bases agree with TRBD1. CDR1 is SGHTA and CDR2 is FQGNSA in the germline V gene. The CDR3 has 14 amino acids. V dropped 8 bases and J dropped 2; count of bases not matched to a gene: 8. CDR3 in DNA: TGTGCCAGCGCGCAACAGGGGAGAAACACTGAAGCTTTCTTT. This codes for CASAQQGRNTEAFF. Supplemented by reference TRBV7-2 and TRBJ1-1, the full variable domain reads GAGVSQSPSNKVTEKGKDVELRCDPISGHTALYWYRQSLGQGLEFLIYFQGNSAPDKSGLPSDRFSAERTGGSVSTLTIQRTQQEDSAVYLCASAQQGRNTEAFFGQGTRLTVV.

The chain joins TRBV27 to TRBJ1-2; 7 nucleotides agree with TRBD1. V lost 5 bases and J lost 11; bases outside the gene matches: 14. Germline V CDR1 and CDR2: MNHEY, SMNVEV (reference sequence). The CDR3 consists of 14 residues. For the CDR3, the DNA is TGTGCCAGCAGTCAGCTAGACAGGGTTGGGGGATACACCTTC. This translates into CASSQLDRVGGYTF.